The 8 T cell receptor beta chains below come from one sample, sequenced in a study of T cells expressing NK-cell markers. TCRdb re-called the 5' RACE reads and gives one entry per CDR3 protein, without DNA. This table lists just under 150,000 distinct CDR3 sequences. Sequencing was done on a sample of blood T cells: a sorted CD56 or NKG2C T cell subset, CD4+ or CD8+ T cells, or bulk PBMC T cells (not recorded which). The origin of the receptors is a man younger than 30 in good health.

J is TRBJ2-1 and V is TRBV6-5. Germline lookup yields CDR1 MNHEY and CDR2 SVGAGI. The CDR3 is 14 amino acids. This CDR3 reads CASSLRSAHNEQFF.

The chain combines TRBV3-1 with TRBJ2-1; absent DNA, TCRdb's TRBD2 call cannot be checked. The CDR3 is made up of 17 amino acids. CDR1 and CDR2 from the germline V gene are LGHDT and YNNKEL (reference sequence). CDR3 protein: CASSPPRLAGGYNEQFF.

This chain uses TRBV9 with TRBJ2-1; the TCRdb D gene call, TRBD2, has no DNA to confirm it. Germline V gene sequence: CDR1 SGDLS, CDR2 YYNGEE. The CDR3 sequence is 16 residues long. CDR3: CASSVELAAPLNEQFF.

Here the CDR3 reads CSARQIASTDTQYF. The V and J genes are TRBV20-1 and TRBJ2-3. This CDR3 has 14 residues. The V gene's germline CDR1 is DFQATT and CDR2 SNEGSKA (reference sequence).

The rearrangement joins TRBV20-1 to TRBJ1-1; as DNA is missing, the TRBD1 call by TCRdb cannot be tested. The CDR3 covers 13 residues. From germline, CDR1 is DFQATT and CDR2 SNEGSKA (reference sequence). CDR3 amino acids: CSDSPGYYTEAFF.

V usage is TRBV3-1 and J usage is TRBJ2-1; TCRdb's assignment of TRBD2 cannot be checked, as there is no DNA. CDR1 and CDR2 from the germline V gene are LGHDT and YNNKEL (reference sequence). CDR3 size: 17 residues. The CDR3 region is CASSQPTGLAGFNEQFF.

The chain is built from TRBV11-2 and TRBJ1-1; the TCRdb call, TRBD1, lacks DNA for checking. This CDR3 comprises 18 residues. Germline values: CDR1 SGHAT, CDR2 FQNNGV. CDR3 region: CASSFGRNRVYMNTEAFF.

V is TRBV12-3 or TRBV12-4 and J is TRBJ2-1. This CDR3 is 11 amino acids long. The CDR3 region is CASRFSGKQFF.